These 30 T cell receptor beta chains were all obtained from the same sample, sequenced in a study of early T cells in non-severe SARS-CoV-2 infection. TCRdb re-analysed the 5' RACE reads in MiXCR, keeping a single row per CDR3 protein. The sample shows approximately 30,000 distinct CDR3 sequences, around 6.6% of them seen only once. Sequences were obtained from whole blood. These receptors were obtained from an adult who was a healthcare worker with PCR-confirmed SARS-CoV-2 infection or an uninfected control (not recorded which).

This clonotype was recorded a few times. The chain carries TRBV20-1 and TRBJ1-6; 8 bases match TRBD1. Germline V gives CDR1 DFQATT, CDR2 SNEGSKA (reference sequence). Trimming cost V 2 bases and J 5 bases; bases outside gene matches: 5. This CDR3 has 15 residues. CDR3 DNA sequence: TGCAGTGCTAGATTAGACAGGGGAAATAATTCACCCCTCCACTTT. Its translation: CSARLDRGNNSPLHF.

CDR3 sequence (DNA): TGTGCCAGCTCACCATTTCGGACAACGAACACCGGGGAGCTGTTTTTT. Protein sequence: CASSPFRTTNTGELFF. V gene TRBV18 combines with J gene TRBJ2-2, with a tentative D call TRBD1 (5 bases). V shed 2 bases and J shed 0 bases, with 10 bases lying between them. Germline V gene data show CDR1 as KGHSH and CDR2 as LQKENI. The CDR3 extends over 16 amino acids.

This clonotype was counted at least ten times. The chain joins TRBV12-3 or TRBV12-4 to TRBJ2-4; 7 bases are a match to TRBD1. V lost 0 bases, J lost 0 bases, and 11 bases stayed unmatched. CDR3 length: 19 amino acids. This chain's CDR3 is CASSLALGTVTLAKNIQYF. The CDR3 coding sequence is TGTGCCAGCAGTTTAGCGCTAGGGACAGTGACTCTAGCCAAAAACATTCAGTACTTC.

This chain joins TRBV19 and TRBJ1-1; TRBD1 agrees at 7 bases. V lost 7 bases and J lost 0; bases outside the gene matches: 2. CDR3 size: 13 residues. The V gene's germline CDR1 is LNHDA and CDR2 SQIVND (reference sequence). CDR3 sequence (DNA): TGTGCCAGTACACAGGGGATGAACACTGAAGCTTTCTTT. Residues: CASTQGMNTEAFF.

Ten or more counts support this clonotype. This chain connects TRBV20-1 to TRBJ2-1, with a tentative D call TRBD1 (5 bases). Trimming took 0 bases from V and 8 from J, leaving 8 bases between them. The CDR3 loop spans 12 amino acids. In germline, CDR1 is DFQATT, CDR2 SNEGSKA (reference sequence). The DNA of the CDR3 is TGCAGTGCTAGAGATAGGGGCCATGAGCAGTTCTTC. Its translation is CSARDRGHEQFF.

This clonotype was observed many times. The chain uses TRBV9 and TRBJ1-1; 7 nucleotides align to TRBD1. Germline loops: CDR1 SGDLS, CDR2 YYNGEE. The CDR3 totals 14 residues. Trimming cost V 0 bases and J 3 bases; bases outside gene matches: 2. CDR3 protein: CASSVEGAYTEAFF. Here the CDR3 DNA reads TGTGCCAGCAGCGTAGAGGGGGCCTACACTGAAGCTTTCTTT.

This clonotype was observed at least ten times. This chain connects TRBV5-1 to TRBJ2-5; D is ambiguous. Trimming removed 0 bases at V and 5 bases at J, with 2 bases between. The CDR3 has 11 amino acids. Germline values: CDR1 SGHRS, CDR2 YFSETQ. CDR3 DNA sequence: TGCGCCAGCAGCTTGGCTGAGACCCAGTACTTC. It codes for CASSLAETQYF.

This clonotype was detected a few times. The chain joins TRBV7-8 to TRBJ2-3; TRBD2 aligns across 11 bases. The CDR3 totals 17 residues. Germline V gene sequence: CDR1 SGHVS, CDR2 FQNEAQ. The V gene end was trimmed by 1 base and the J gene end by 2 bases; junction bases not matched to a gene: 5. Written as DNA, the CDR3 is TGTGCCAGCAGCTTAGGCTTGACTAGCGGGAACACAGATACGCAGTATTTT. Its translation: CASSLGLTSGNTDTQYF.

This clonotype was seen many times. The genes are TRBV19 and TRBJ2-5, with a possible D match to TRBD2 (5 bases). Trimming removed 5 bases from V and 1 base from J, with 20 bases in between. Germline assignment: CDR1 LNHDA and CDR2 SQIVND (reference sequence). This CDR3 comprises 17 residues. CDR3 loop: CASSPFTTSRAQETQYF. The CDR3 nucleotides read TGTGCCAGTAGTCCCTTCACGACGTCGAGGGCCCAAGAGACCCAGTACTTC.

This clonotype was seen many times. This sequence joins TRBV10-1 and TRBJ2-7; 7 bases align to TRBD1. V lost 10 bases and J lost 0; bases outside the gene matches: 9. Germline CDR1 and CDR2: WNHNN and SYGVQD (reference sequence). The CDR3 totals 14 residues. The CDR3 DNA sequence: TGCGCCACCCCGACCGGGACAGACTCCTACGAGCAGTACTTC. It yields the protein CATPTGTDSYEQYF.

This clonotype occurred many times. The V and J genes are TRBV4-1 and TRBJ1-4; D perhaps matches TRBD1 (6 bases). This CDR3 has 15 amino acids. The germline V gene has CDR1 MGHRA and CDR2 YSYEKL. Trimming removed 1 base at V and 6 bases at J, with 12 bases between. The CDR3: CASSQAPRGDEKLFF. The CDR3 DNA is TGCGCCAGCAGCCAAGCTCCGAGGGGGGATGAAAAACTGTTTTTT.

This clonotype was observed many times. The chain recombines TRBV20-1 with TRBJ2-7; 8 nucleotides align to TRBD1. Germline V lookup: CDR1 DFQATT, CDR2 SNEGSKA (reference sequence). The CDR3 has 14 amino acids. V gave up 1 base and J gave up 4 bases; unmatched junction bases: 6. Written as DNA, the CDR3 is TGCAGTGCTAGAGCTCCGGACAGGGAATACGAGCAGTACTTC. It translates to CSARAPDREYEQYF.

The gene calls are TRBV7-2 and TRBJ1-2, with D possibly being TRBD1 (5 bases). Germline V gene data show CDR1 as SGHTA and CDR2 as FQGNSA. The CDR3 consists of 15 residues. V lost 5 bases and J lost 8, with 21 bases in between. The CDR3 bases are TGTGCCAGCAGCCCGAGAGGCGGTCCTAGGGGCGGCTACACCTTC. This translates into CASSPRGGPRGGYTF.

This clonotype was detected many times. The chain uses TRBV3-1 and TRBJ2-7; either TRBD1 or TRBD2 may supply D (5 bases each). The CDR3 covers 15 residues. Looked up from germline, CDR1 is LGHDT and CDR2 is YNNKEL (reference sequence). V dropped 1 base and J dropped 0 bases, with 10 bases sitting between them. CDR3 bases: TGTGCCAGCAGCCAAGTGTCAGGGAGCTCCTACGAGCAGTACTTC. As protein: CASSQVSGSSYEQYF.

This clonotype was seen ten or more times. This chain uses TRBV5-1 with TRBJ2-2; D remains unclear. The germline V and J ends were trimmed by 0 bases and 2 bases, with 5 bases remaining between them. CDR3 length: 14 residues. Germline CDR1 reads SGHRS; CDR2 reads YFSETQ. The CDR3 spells CASSLAANTGELFF. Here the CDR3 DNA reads TGCGCCAGCAGCTTGGCGGCTAACACCGGGGAGCTGTTTTTT.

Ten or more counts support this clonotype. The CDR3 loop reads CATGERETNYGYTF. The CDR3, as DNA: TGTGCCACTGGCGAACGAGAAACTAACTATGGCTACACCTTC. The chain uses TRBV6-4 and TRBJ1-2; no reliable D call. This CDR3 region has 14 residues. Trimming removed 10 bases from V and 0 bases from J, with 15 bases in between. From germline, CDR1 is MRHNA and CDR2 SNTAGT.

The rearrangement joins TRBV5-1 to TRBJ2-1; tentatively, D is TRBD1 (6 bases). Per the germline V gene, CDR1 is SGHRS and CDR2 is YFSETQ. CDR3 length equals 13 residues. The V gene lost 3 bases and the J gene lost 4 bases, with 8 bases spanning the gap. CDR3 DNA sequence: TGCGCCAGCAGCTCACAGGGATACAATGAGCAGTTCTTC. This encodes CASSSQGYNEQFF.

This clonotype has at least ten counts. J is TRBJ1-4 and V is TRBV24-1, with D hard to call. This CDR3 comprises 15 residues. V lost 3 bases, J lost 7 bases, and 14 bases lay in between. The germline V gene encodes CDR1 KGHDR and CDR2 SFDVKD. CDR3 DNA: TGTGCCACCAGTGATCGGACCCCAGAAGGTGAAAAACTGTTTTTT. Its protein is CATSDRTPEGEKLFF.

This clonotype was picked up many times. In nucleotides, the CDR3 is TGTGCCACCAGCACCCAGGCAGGAGATACGCAGTATTTT. This translates into CATSTQAGDTQYF. The chain combines TRBV15 with TRBJ2-3; unclear D gene. Between the trimmed V and J ends, which lost 4 bases and 5 bases, there was a span of 10 bases. This CDR3 spans 13 amino acids. Germline V gene sequence: CDR1 LNHNV, CDR2 YYDKDF (reference sequence).

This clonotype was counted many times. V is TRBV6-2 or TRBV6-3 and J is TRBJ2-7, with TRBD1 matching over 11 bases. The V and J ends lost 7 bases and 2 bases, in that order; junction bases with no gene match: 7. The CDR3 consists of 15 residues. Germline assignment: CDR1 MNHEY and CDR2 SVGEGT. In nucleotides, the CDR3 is TGTGCCAGCACCACCGGGACAGGGGGAACCTACGAGCAGTACTTC. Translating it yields CASTTGTGGTYEQYF.

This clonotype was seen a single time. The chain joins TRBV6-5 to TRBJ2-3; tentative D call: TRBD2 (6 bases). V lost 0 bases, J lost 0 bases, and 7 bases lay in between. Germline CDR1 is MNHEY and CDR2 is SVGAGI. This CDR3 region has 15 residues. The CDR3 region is CASSYSSGSTDTQYF. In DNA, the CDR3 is TGTGCCAGCAGTTACTCTAGCGGCAGCACAGATACGCAGTATTTT.

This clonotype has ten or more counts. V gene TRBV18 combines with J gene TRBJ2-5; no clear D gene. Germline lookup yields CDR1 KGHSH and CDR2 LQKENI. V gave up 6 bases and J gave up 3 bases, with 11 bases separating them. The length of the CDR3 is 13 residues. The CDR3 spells CASSPGTKETQYF. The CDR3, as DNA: TGTGCCAGCTCCCCGGGCACTAAAGAGACCCAGTACTTC. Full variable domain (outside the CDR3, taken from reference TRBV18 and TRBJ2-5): NAGVMQNPRHLVRRRGQEARLRCSPMKGHSHVYWYRQLPEEGLKFMVYLQKENIIDESGMPKERFSAEFPKEGPSILRIQQVVRGDSAAYFCASSPGTKETQYFGPGTRLLVL.

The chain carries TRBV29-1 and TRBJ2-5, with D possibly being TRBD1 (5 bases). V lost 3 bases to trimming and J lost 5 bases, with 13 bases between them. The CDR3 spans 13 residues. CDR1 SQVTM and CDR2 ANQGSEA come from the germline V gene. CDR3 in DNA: TGCAGCGTTGAGACGGACATTCTCGAGACCCAGTACTTC. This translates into CSVETDILETQYF.

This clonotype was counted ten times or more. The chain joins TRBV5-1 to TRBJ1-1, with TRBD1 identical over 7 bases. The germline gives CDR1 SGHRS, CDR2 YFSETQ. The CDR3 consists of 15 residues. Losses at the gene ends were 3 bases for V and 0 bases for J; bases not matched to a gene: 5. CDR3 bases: TGCGCCAGCAGCTGGGACAGCGTTATGAACACTGAAGCTTTCTTT. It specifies CASSWDSVMNTEAFF.

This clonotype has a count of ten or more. The CDR3 nucleotides are TGTGCCAGCAGCTCCATCGGCTGGGACCAGAACACCGGGGAGCTGTTTTTT. It encodes CASSSIGWDQNTGELFF. The rearrangement uses TRBV12-3 or TRBV12-4 and TRBJ2-2; TRBD1 or TRBD2 may be the D gene (5 bases each). The V gene lost 6 bases and the J gene lost 1 base, with 18 bases spanning the gap. There are 17 residues in the CDR3.

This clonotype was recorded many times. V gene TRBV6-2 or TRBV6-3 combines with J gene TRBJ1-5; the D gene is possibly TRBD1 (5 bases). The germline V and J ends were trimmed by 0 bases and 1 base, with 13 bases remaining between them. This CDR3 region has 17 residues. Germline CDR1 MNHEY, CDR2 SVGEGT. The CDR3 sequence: CASSYSPGTASNQPQHF. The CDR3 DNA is TGTGCCAGCAGTTACTCCCCCGGGACTGCCAGCAATCAGCCCCAGCATTTT.

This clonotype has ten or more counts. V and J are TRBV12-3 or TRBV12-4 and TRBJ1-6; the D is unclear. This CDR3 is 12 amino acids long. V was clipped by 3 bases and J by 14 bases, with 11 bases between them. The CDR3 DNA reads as TGTGCCAGCAGTTTCCCTTTTGGGACCCTCCACTTT. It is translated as CASSFPFGTLHF.

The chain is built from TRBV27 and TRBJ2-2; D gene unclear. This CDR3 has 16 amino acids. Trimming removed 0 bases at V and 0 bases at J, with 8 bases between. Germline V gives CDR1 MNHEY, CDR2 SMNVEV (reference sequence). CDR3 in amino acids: CASSLSRFANTGELFF. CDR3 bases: TGTGCCAGCAGTTTATCCAGGTTCGCGAACACCGGGGAGCTGTTTTTT.

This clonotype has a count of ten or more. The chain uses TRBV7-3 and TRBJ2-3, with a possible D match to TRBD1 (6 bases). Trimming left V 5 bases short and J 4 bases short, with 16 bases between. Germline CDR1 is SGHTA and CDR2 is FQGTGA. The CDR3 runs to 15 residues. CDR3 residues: CASSEGHSRPDTQYF. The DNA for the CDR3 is TGTGCCAGCAGCGAGGGACACTCAAGGCCAGATACGCAGTATTTT.

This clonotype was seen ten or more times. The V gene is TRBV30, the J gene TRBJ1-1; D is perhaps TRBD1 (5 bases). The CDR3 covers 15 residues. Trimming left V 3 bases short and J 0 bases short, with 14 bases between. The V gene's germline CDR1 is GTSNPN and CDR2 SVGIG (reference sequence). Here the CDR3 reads CAWRSRQSMNTEAFF. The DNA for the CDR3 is TGTGCCTGGAGATCCCGACAGTCCATGAACACTGAAGCTTTCTTT.